Given below is one T cell receptor beta chain in context. Its antigen is still unknown. It has no much larger one-base neighbor in the sample; base qualities were not kept. The entire amount of isolated RNA was reverse transcribed using the High Capacity cDNA Reverse Transcription Kit, so the sequenced TCRB transcripts were expressed ones. Naive, central memory and regulatory T cell samples underwent deep immunoSEQ sequencing, averaging about 3.57 million total reads per sample. After sorted cells were lysed in RLT buffer, RNA was extracted with DNase-treated RNeasy Micro or Mini kits, with the choice depending on cell number. To prevent cross-contamination, each cell subset was processed individually, whereas patient and healthy donor samples were processed jointly. The immunoSEQ multiplex PCR was used to amplify TCRB sequences from cDNA, generating 87-bp fragments that spanned the CDR3 region. Sequencing of the amplicons was done on the Illumina HiSeq platform. As for how the authors treated the data: Synthetic template baselines were used to correct PCR bias computationally, reads within Hamming distance 2 were collapsed together, and singletons that could not be merged were discarded. Reads were aligned against IMGT so that V, D and J genes, CDR3 length and insertions or deletions at six rearrangement sites could be assigned. Within each subset, clonotype counts were normalized to sorted cell number, and only after that were true diversity and Gini coefficients computed with the tcR R package. The overlap coefficient, calculated on TCRB nucleotide sequences, was used to measure repertoire sharing. Out-of-frame TCRB sequences from naive cells were analyzed as a proxy for the pre-selection repertoire. The table comes from immuneACCESS by way of TCRdb, which keeps in-frame sequences with V and J called. Part of the clones is missing from these tables; in studies checked, under half for an unresolved V gene and the rest for unknown reasons. That table furnishes V, J and clone size, whereas the DNA furnished D and trimming. This sample is represented by 300,000 to 400,000 clones; roughly 12% of them were singletons. The ten largest clones represent 0.017% of the sample.

The CDR3 sequence holds 18 residues, the cysteine and phenylalanine included. The CDR3 DNA has 54 bases and is translated from base 1. V is cut back by 6 bases and J by 0 bases, with 11 bases in the junction unmatched. CDR1 and CDR2 are read off the germline V gene (reference sequence) as SEHNR and FQNEAQ. This sample is drawn from a study of beta chain features in type 1 diabetes (dated by TCRdb to 2016 to 2019). As for the study more broadly: No differences in mean age, gender distribution, total cell number or subset yield were found between patients and healthy donors. Regulatory and stem cell-like memory subsets were isolated from only 8 patients and roughly 8 healthy donors, whereas naive and central memory subsets came from all 30 or so donors. A total of 100 million to 110 million sorted cells were examined across all samples, and a strong correlation was observed between cell number per subset and RNA yield. In the study, recently diagnosed type 1 diabetes patients and matched healthy donors were compared on the TCRB repertoires of their sorted circulating CD4+ T cell subsets. Results the study describes overall, beyond this receptor: Because the HLA sub-analyses included only small numbers of individuals, any influence of HLA type on TCRB rearrangement was left unresolved. Shorter templates might be favored by PCR, yet because patient and control samples were amplified and corrected together, any such skew would affect both groups equally. At VDJ recombination sites, type 1 diabetes patients had fewer insertions and more deleted nucleotides, which implies abnormalities in thymic rearrangement. Type 1 diabetes patients showed a moderate but significant shortening of TCRB CDR3 length in all four CD4+ subsets. Naive, central memory and regulatory TCRB repertoires appeared to be more alike among patients than among healthy donors. Because cDNA rather than genomic DNA was sequenced, highly expressing activated cells could have been over-represented, although no difference in activation and CD3 levels was found between groups.

Each donor gave one peripheral blood draw, about 110 mL on average, collected into heparinised tubes. A BD FACSAria II and a panel including CD45RO, CCR7, CD25, CD127, CD95 and CD27 were used to sort naive, central memory, regulatory and stem cell-like memory CD4+ T cells. A purity above 95% was achieved for all sorted populations. PBMCs were isolated immediately by Lymphoprep density gradient centrifugation and stained directly without culture. To minimize batch effects, samples were stained and sorted in pairs, one healthy donor with one patient per experiment. Input material: naive CD4+ T cells from blood. Sample cell subset or site, as interpreted from the label and publication: true naive CD4+ T cells. The rearranged segments are TRBV7-9 and TRBJ2-3, with 11 bases in between that match TRBD2. The sequence was collected from a man aged 18 to 30 in good health. The CDR3 in this case is CASSRGASGRPSTDTQYF. In nucleotides, the sequence is TGTGCCAGCAGTCGGGGGGCTAGCGGGAGGCCGAGCACAGATACGCAGTATTTT.